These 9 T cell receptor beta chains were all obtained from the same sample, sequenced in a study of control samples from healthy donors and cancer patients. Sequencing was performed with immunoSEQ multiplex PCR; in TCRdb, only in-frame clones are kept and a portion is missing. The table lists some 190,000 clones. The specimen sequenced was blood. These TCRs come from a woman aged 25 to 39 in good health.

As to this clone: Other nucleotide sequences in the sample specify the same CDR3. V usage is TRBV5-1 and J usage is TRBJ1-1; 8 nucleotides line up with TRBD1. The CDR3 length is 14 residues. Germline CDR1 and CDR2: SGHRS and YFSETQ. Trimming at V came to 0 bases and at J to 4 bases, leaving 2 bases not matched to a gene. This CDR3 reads CASSLGQGATEAFF. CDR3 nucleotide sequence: TGCGCCAGCAGCTTGGGGCAGGGGGCCACTGAAGCTTTCTTT. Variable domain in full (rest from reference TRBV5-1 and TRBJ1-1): KAGVTQTPRYLIKTRGQQVTLSCSPISGHRSVSWYQQTPGQGLQFLFEYFSETQRNKGNFPGRFSGRQFSNSRSEMNVSTLELGDSALYLCASSLGQGATEAFFGQGTRLTVV.

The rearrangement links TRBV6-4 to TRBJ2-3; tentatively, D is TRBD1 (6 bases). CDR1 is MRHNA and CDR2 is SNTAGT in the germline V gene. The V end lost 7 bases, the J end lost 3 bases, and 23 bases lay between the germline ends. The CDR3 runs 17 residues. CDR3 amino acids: CASIAHCRPDRTDTQYF. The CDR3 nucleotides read TGTGCCAGCATCGCCCACTGTCGTCCGGACAGAACAGATACGCAGTATTTT.

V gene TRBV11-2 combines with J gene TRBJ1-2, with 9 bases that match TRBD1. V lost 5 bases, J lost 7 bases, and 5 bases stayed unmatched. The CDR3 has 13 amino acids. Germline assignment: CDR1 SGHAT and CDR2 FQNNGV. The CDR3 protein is CASSGQGSGGYTF. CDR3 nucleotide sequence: TGTGCCAGCAGCGGACAGGGGTCGGGTGGCTACACCTTC.

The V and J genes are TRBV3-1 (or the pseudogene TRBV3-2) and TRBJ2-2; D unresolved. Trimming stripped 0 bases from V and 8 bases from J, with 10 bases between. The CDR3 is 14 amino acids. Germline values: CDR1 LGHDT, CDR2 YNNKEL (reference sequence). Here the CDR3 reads CASSQDWPEGELFF. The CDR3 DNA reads TGTGCCAGCAGCCAAGATTGGCCTGAAGGGGAGCTGTTTTTT.

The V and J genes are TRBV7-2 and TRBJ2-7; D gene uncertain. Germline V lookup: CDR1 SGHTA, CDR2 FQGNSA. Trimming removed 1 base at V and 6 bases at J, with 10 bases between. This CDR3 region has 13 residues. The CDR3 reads CASSLVWGGEQYF. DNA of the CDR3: TGTGCCAGCAGCTTAGTGTGGGGTGGCGAGCAGTACTTC.

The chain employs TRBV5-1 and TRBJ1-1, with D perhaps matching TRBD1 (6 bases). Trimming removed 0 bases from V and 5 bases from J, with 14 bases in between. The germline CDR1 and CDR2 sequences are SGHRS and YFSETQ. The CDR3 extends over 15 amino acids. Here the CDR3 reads CASSLVRRGGTEAFF. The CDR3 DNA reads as TGCGCCAGCAGCTTGGTTCGCAGGGGAGGGACTGAAGCTTTCTTT.

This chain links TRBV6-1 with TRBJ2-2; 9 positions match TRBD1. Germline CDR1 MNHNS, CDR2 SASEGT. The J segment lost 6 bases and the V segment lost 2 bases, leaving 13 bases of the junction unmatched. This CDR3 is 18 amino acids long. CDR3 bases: TGTGCCAGCAGTGAACGGGACAGGGTTGGGTTTCGACCCGGGGAGCTGTTTTTT. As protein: CASSERDRVGFRPGELFF.

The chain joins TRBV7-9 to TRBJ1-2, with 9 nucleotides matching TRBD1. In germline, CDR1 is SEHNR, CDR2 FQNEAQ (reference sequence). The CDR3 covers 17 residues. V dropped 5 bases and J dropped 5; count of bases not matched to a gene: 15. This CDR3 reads CASSPPLAGQGLYGYTF. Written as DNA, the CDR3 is TGTGCCAGCAGCCCCCCCCTGGCGGGACAGGGCCTATATGGCTACACCTTC.

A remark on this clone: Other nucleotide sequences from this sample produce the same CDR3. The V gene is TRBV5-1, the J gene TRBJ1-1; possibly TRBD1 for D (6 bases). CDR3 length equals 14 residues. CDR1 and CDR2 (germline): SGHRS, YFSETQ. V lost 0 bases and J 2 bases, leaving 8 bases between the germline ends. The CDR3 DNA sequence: TGCGCCAGCAGCTTGGCAGGGGCCAACACTGAAGCTTTCTTT. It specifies CASSLAGANTEAFF.